These T cell receptor beta chains were read from a single sample in a study of blood T cells in healthy people across ages. TCRdb passed the 5' RACE reads through MiXCR, listing each CDR3 protein once. The sample consists of around 780,000 distinct CDR3 sequences, just over 55% of them appearing once. Sequences were obtained from blood. The receptors come from a man aged 35 to 55 in good health. The CDR3 runs from the conserved cysteine through the conserved F or W. D genes are given only for firm matches. Only part of the rows carry a size: once, few, many, or a class if the clone is expanded.

v_gene	abundance	d_gene	j_gene	CDR3aa	CDR3nt
TRBV12-3/TRBV12-4	once	TRBD2	TRBJ2-3	CASRVAGGHTDTQYF	TGTGCCAGCAGAGTAGCGGGGGGCCACACAGATACGCAGTATTTT
TRBV6-1	-	TRBD1	TRBJ2-7	CASSKHRGPYEQYF	TGTGCCAGCAGTAAGCACAGGGGGCCCTACGAGCAGTACTTC
TRBV25-1	-	TRBD2	TRBJ2-5	CASSEPGLGTQYF	TGTGCCAGCAGTGAACCGGGACTAGGAACCCAGTACTTC
TRBV12-3/TRBV12-4	-	-	TRBJ2-7	CASSSGELQYF	TGTGCCAGCTCGTCGGGGGAACTGCAGTACTTC
TRBV5-1	once	-	TRBJ1-4	CASTKGHNEKLFF	TGCGCCAGCACCAAGGGACACAATGAAAAGCTGTTTTTT
TRBV20-1	-	-	TRBJ2-1	CSARDRRTSSYNEQFF	TGCAGTGCTAGAGATCGGCGGACGAGCTCCTACAATGAGCAGTTCTTC
TRBV28	-	-	TRBJ2-1	CASSLLLSYNEQFF	TGTGCCAGCAGTTTACTACTATCCTACAATGAGCAGTTCTTC
TRBV29-1	-	TRBD1	TRBJ2-7	CSVDDPGTGAYEQYF	TGCAGCGTTGACGATCCCGGGACAGGAGCCTACGAGCAGTACTTC
TRBV27	few	-	TRBJ2-2	CASSLMGSTGELFF	TGTGCCAGCAGTTTAATGGGGAGCACCGGGGAGCTGTTTTTT
TRBV20-1	few	-	TRBJ1-2	CSARDPRGGEGNYGYTF	TGCAGTGCTAGAGACCCTAGGGGGGGGGAGGGTAACTATGGCTACACCTTC
TRBV11-2	-	-	TRBJ2-7	CASSPSVTSYEQYF	TGTGCCAGCAGCCCAAGCGTAACCTCCTACGAGCAGTACTTC